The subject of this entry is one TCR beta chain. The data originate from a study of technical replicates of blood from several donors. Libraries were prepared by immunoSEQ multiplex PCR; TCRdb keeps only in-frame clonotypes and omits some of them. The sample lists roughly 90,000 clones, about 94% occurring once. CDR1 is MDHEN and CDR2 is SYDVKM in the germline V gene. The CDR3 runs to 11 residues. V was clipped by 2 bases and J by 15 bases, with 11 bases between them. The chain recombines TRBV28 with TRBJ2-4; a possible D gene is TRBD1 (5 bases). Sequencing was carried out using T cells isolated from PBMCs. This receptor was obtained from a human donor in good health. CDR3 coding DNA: TGTGCCAGCAGTTTAACCCAGGGTTCGTACTTC. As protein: CASSLTQGSYF.